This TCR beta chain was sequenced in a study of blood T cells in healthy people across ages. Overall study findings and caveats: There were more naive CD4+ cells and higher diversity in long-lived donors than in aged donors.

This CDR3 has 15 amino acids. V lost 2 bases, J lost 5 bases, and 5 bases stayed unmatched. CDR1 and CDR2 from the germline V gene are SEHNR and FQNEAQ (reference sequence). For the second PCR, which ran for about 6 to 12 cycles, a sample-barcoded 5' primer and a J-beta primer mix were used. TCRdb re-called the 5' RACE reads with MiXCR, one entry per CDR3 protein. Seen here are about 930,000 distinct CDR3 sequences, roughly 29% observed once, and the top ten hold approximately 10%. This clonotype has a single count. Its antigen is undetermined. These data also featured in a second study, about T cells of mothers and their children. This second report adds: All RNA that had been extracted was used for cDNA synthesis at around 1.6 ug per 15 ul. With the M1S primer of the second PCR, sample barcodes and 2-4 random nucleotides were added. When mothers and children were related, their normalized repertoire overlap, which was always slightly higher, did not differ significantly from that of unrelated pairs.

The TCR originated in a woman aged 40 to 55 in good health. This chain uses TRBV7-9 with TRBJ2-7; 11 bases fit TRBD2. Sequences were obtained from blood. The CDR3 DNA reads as TGTGCCAGCAGCTTAACTAGCGGGAGCTTCCACGAGCAGTACTTC. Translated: CASSLTSGSFHEQYF.